Shown below are 18 T cell receptor beta chains from a single sample sequenced in a study of cytomegalovirus exposure and HLA in healthy donors. The PCR had 60 Vbeta and 13 Jbeta primers. The protocol was immunoSEQ multiplex PCR, while the TCRdb copy is restricted to in-frame clones and leaves out a portion. Among hundreds of thousands of clones listed, around four fifths were seen once. The material sequenced was PBMCs. The source is a woman aged 60 to 75 in good health and CMV-seropositive.

The chain links TRBV5-6 to TRBJ1-6; 9 bases fit TRBD1. CDR1 is SGHDT and CDR2 is YYEEEE in the germline V gene. The junction had 4 bases not matched to a gene; V was cut back by 4 bases and J by 8 bases. CDR3 length: 14 residues. CDR3 coding DNA: TGTGCCAGCAGCCCGGGACAGGGCTATTCACCCCTCCACTTT. Protein product: CASSPGQGYSPLHF.

DNA for the CDR3: TGTGCCAGCAGCTTAGCTGCGGGAGTCCCGGCCAATGAGCAGTTCTTC. This translates into CASSLAAGVPANEQFF. The gene calls are TRBV11-1 and TRBJ2-1; TRBD2 matches 7 bases. This CDR3 region has 16 residues. Germline V lookup: CDR1 SGHAT, CDR2 FQDESV (reference sequence). J was trimmed by 6 bases and V by 0 bases; bases with no gene match: 8.

The chain links TRBV30 to TRBJ2-5; TRBD2 is a possible D gene (5 bases). Germline V gives CDR1 GTSNPN, CDR2 SVGIG (reference sequence). Trimming left V 0 bases short and J 10 bases short, with 9 bases between. The CDR3 extends over 11 amino acids. The CDR3 here is CAWSVRESQYF. The CDR3 nucleotides are TGTGCCTGGAGTGTACGGGAAAGCCAGTACTTC. The full variable domain, in which reference TRBV30 and TRBJ2-5 provide the parts outside the CDR3, is SQTIHQWPATLVQPVGSPLSLECTVEGTSNPNLYWYRQAAGRGLQLLFYSVGIGQISSEVPQNLSASRPQDRQFILSSKKLLLSDSGFYLCAWSVRESQYFGPGTRLLVL.

This clone has a single count. The chain is built from TRBV5-1 and TRBJ1-1, with 7 positions matching TRBD1. After removal of 1 base from V and 4 bases from J, the junction contained 7 bases not matched to a gene. The CDR3 is made up of 15 amino acids. The germline V gene has CDR1 SGHRS and CDR2 YFSETQ. This CDR3 is CASSLWLQGRTEAFF. CDR3 coding DNA: TGCGCCAGCAGCTTGTGGTTACAGGGGCGCACTGAAGCTTTCTTT. The complete variable domain, with remaining parts taken from reference TRBV5-1 and TRBJ1-1, reads KAGVTQTPRYLIKTRGQQVTLSCSPISGHRSVSWYQQTPGQGLQFLFEYFSETQRNKGNFPGRFSGRQFSNSRSEMNVSTLELGDSALYLCASSLWLQGRTEAFFGQGTRLTVV.

The chain carries TRBV7-2 and TRBJ1-1; tentative D call: TRBD1 (5 bases). CDR3 length: 15 amino acids. Germline V gives CDR1 SGHTA, CDR2 FQGNSA. Trimming pared 7 bases from V and 4 bases from J, leaving 19 bases between. CDR3 sequence reads: CASTIGAAPSTEAFF. For the CDR3, the DNA is TGTGCCAGCACGATTGGGGCCGCTCCTTCCACTGAAGCTTTCTTT.

This clone was detected only a few times. The chain carries TRBV27 and TRBJ2-1; a weak D match, TRBD2 (5 bases). CDR1 is MNHEY, CDR2 SMNVEV, per germline (reference sequence). Trimming removed 7 bases at V and 4 bases at J, with 14 bases between. CDR3 length: 14 amino acids. CDR3 loop: CASMNLGAYNEQFF. Written as DNA, the CDR3 is TGTGCCAGCATGAACCTGGGAGCATACAATGAGCAGTTCTTC.

The genes are TRBV7-3 and TRBJ2-1, with D possibly being TRBD2 (6 bases). V was clipped by 5 bases and J by 6 bases, with 17 bases between them. The length of the CDR3 is 15 residues. The germline CDR1 and CDR2 sequences are SGHTA and FQGTGA. The CDR3 bases are TGTGCCAGCAGCCCCCGCCGGGCGGGGACCAATGAGCAGTTCTTC. It encodes CASSPRRAGTNEQFF.

V and J are TRBV28 and TRBJ1-5; 7 bases align to TRBD1. V was clipped by 4 bases and J by 4 bases; unmatched bases: 7. The V gene's germline CDR1 is MDHEN and CDR2 SYDVKM. The CDR3 consists of 15 residues. The CDR3 DNA follows: TGTGCCAGCAGTTCCCACCAGGGGGGAAATCAGCCCCAGCATTTT. Translating it yields CASSSHQGGNQPQHF.

The rearrangement joins TRBV6-5 to TRBJ1-2, with 9 bases identical to TRBD1. J lost 6 bases, V lost 5 bases, and 7 bases had no gene match. Per germline, CDR1 MNHEY and CDR2 SVGAGI. The length of the CDR3 is 14 residues. CDR3 amino acids: CASSEMTGGDGYTF. The CDR3 DNA follows: TGTGCCAGCAGTGAGATGACAGGGGGGGATGGCTACACCTTC.

V is TRBV7-9 and J is TRBJ2-3; D is unresolved. The V gene lost 5 bases and the J gene lost 0 bases, with 12 bases spanning the gap. CDR3 length equals 15 residues. Germline-derived CDR1 and CDR2 are SEHNR and FQNEAQ (reference sequence). CDR3 in amino acids: CASSLDGFSTDTQYF. The CDR3 DNA reads as TGTGCCAGCAGCCTAGACGGTTTTAGCACAGATACGCAGTATTTT. Together with reference TRBV7-9 and TRBJ2-3, the CDR3 gives the full variable domain: DTGVSQNPRHKITKRGQNVTFRCDPISEHNRLYWYRQTLGQGPEFLTYFQNEAQLEKSRLLSDRFSAERPKGSFSTLEIQRTEQGDSAMYLCASSLDGFSTDTQYFGPGTRLTVL.

The J gene is TRBJ1-1, the V gene TRBV30; D is ambiguous. The CDR3 covers 13 residues. V lost 2 bases and J lost 1, with 8 bases in between. From germline, CDR1 is GTSNPN and CDR2 SVGIG (reference sequence). CDR3 coding DNA: TGTGCCTGGAGTCTCGAGCGGAACACTGAAGCTTTCTTT. It specifies CAWSLERNTEAFF.

V is TRBV4-3 and J is TRBJ1-2, with 8 bases fitting TRBD1. There are 16 residues in the CDR3. CDR1 LGHNA and CDR2 YSLEER come from the germline V gene. The J segment lost 1 base and the V segment lost 0 bases, leaving 4 bases of the junction unmatched. Here the CDR3 DNA reads TGCGCCAGCAGCCAAGATTCAGGGGGCATTAACTATGGCTACACCTTC. Residues: CASSQDSGGINYGYTF.

The chain employs TRBV5-1 and TRBJ2-7, with D perhaps matching TRBD2 (7 bases). Trimming took off 0 bases at V and 6 bases at J, with 13 bases between the two ends. In germline, CDR1 is SGHRS, CDR2 YFSETQ. This CDR3 is built from 14 residues. This CDR3 reads CASSLAAGASEQYF. The DNA of the CDR3 is TGCGCCAGCAGCTTGGCCGCGGGGGCGAGCGAGCAGTACTTC.

The V call is TRBV5-6, the J call TRBJ1-1; TRBD1 matches at 7 bases. CDR1 is SGHDT and CDR2 is YYEEEE in the germline V gene. The ends lost 5 bases at V and 0 bases at J; junction bases unmatched: 4. The CDR3 totals 14 residues. The CDR3 coding sequence is TGTGCCAGCAGTTACAGGGGCTTGAACACTGAAGCTTTCTTT. It yields the protein CASSYRGLNTEAFF.

The chain couples TRBV19 to TRBJ2-1; 12 bases are a match to TRBD1. Per germline, CDR1 LNHDA and CDR2 SQIVND (reference sequence). This CDR3 has 14 residues. V shed 6 bases, J shed 8 bases, and the junction held 5 bases outside the gene matches. The CDR3 DNA reads as TGTGCCAGTAGCAAGGGACAGGGGGCCTATGAGCAGTTCTTC. This gives the protein CASSKGQGAYEQFF.

The chain is built from TRBV6-5 and TRBJ1-1, with 7 bases that match TRBD1. The CDR3 sequence is 14 residues long. V dropped 6 bases and J dropped 1; count of bases not matched to a gene: 5. Germline V CDR1 and CDR2: MNHEY, SVGAGI. The chain's CDR3 is CASSPRQGNTEAFF. The CDR3 region has the DNA TGTGCCAGCAGCCCTAGACAGGGGAACACTGAAGCTTTCTTT.

The chain combines TRBV7-9 with TRBJ1-1, with D unclear. Trimming cost V 6 bases and J 1 base, with 9 bases left between them. Germline assignment: CDR1 SEHNR and CDR2 FQNEAQ (reference sequence). The CDR3 runs 13 residues. The CDR3 DNA follows: TGTGCCAGCAGTTTTACAGAGAACACTGAAGCTTTCTTT. Translation gives CASSFTENTEAFF.

The chain uses TRBV2 and TRBJ2-3; D is perhaps TRBD2 (6 bases). The CDR3 length is 16 residues. Per the germline V gene, CDR1 is SNHLY and CDR2 is FYNNEI. The germline V and J ends were trimmed by 2 bases and 5 bases, with 17 bases remaining between them. CDR3 protein: CASSEQVGRGLDTQYF. The CDR3 DNA is TGTGCCAGCAGTGAACAGGTTGGGCGGGGACTAGATACGCAGTATTTT.